The 20 T cell receptor beta chains given below trace back to one sample, sequenced in a study of cytomegalovirus exposure and HLA in healthy donors. The PCR contained 60 Vbeta and 13 Jbeta primers. Produced via immunoSEQ multiplex PCR; TCRdb's table is partial and in-frame only. This table holds about 200,000 clones, 70% to 80% found once. The sequenced material came from PBMCs. These receptor sequences come from a male donor in good health and CMV-seropositive.

Concerning this clone: At one boundary the junction diverges from the germline segment, which might be a read error. The rearrangement joins TRBV19 to TRBJ2-1, with D perhaps TRBD2 (6 bases). CDR3 size: 16 residues. CDR1 LNHDA and CDR2 SQIVND come from the germline V gene (reference sequence). DNA for the CDR3: TGTGCCAGTAGCACTTCGCTAGCGAGGACCTACAATGAGCGGTTCTTC. Its translation is CASSTSLARTYNERFF. Full variable domain (outside the CDR3, taken from reference TRBV19 and TRBJ2-1): DGGITQSPKYLFRKEGQNVTLSCEQNLNHDAMYWYRQDPGQGLRLIYYSQIVNDFQKGDIAEGYSVSREKKESFPLTVTSAQKNPTAFYLCASSTSLARTYNERFFGPGTRLTVL.

This clone was recorded a few times. This rearrangement joins TRBV5-1 to TRBJ1-5; D is ambiguous. There are 15 residues in the CDR3. Germline V gene sequence: CDR1 SGHRS, CDR2 YFSETQ. V lost 0 bases to trimming and J lost 1 base, with 8 bases between them. CDR3 nucleotides: TGCGCCAGCAGCTTGGACCCGCGAAGCAATCAGCCCCAGCATTTT. Protein: CASSLDPRSNQPQHF.

V usage is TRBV5-5 and J usage is TRBJ2-5; TRBD1 aligns across 8 bases. The J call is uncertain, as TRBJ2-7 better fits the DNA end. The CDR3 consists of 13 residues. CDR1 is SGHKS, CDR2 YYEKEE, per germline (reference sequence). The CDR3 bases are TGTGCCAGCAGCGCGACAGGGGAATACGAGCAGTACTTC. Protein: CASSATGEYEQYF.

This rearrangement joins TRBV5-6 to TRBJ1-1, with D perhaps matching TRBD1 (6 bases). Germline V CDR1 and CDR2: SGHDT, YYEEEE. With 2 bases removed from V and 11 bases from J, the gap between germline ends came to 16 bases. This CDR3 contains 13 residues. In nucleotides, the CDR3 is TGTGCCAGCAGCTTAGGGACACACCAGACGGCTTTCTTT. Residues: CASSLGTHQTAFF.

The gene calls are TRBV5-1 and TRBJ1-2; D not certain. The germline V gene encodes CDR1 SGHRS and CDR2 YFSETQ. CDR3 length: 16 residues. Deletions cut 4 bases from V and 1 base from J, with 17 bases between. The DNA for the CDR3 is TGCGCCAGCAGCCAACAGACGGACTCTTTTAACTATGGCTACACCTTC. It specifies CASSQQTDSFNYGYTF.

The chain combines TRBV14 with TRBJ2-1, with 9 bases that match TRBD2. Germline assignment: CDR1 SGHDN and CDR2 FVKESK. There are 16 residues in the CDR3. Trimming took 0 bases from V and 9 from J; bases not matched to a gene: 9. The CDR3 nucleotides are TGTGCCAGCAGCCAAGATATAGGGCGGGGGGGCGCTGAGCAGTTCTTC. It specifies CASSQDIGRGGAEQFF.

The chain uses TRBV4-1 and TRBJ2-5, with D unresolved. The germline V and J ends were trimmed by 1 base and 0 bases, with 9 bases remaining between them. Germline V gene lookup returns CDR1 MGHRA and CDR2 YSYEKL. The CDR3 has 15 amino acids. CDR3 sequence: CASSQAQLYQETQYF. The CDR3 nucleotides read TGCGCCAGCAGCCAAGCCCAGTTGTACCAAGAGACCCAGTACTTC.

V usage is TRBV28 and J usage is TRBJ2-7; TRBD1 agrees at 9 bases. The ends lost 1 base at V and 6 bases at J; junction bases unmatched: 7. The germline CDR1 and CDR2 sequences are MDHEN and SYDVKM. CDR3 length: 15 residues. The DNA of the CDR3 is TGTGCCAGCAGTTTATTGGGACAGGGTAATTCCGAGCAGTACTTC. It translates to CASSLLGQGNSEQYF.

The chain has TRBV9 and TRBJ1-1; possibly TRBD1 for D (5 bases). Germline CDR1 reads SGDLS; CDR2 reads YYNGEE. The CDR3 loop spans 13 amino acids. V was shortened by 3 bases and J by 3 bases, with 9 bases between the two germline ends. CDR3 loop: CASSGRDHTEAFF. The CDR3 DNA follows: TGTGCCAGCAGCGGCAGGGATCACACTGAAGCTTTCTTT. The full variable domain, completed using reference TRBV9 and TRBJ1-1, is DSGVTQTPKHLITATGQRVTLRCSPRSGDLSVYWYQQSLDQGLQFLIQYYNGEERAKGNILERFSAQQFPDLHSELNLSSLELGDSALYFCASSGRDHTEAFFGQGTRLTVV.

The chain has TRBV7-9 and TRBJ2-4; 9 bases line up with TRBD1. Germline CDR1 and CDR2: SEHNR and FQNEAQ (reference sequence). With V trimmed by 8 bases and J by 1 base, 12 bases remained unmatched. This CDR3 is built from 17 residues. The CDR3 region has the DNA TGTGCCAGCTCCTTCCCGCGGGACAGGGAGGCCAAAAACATTCAGTACTTC. Translation gives CASSFPRDREAKNIQYF.

V usage is TRBV5-8 and J usage is TRBJ1-3; maybe TRBD1 (6 bases). V lost 0 bases, J lost 2 bases, and 12 bases lay in between. This CDR3 region has 16 residues. The V gene's germline CDR1 is SGHTS and CDR2 YDEGEE. The CDR3 protein is CASSLVLGHAGNTIYF. The CDR3 nucleotides are TGTGCCAGCAGCTTGGTCCTGGGACATGCTGGAAACACCATATATTTT. Supplemented by reference TRBV5-8 and TRBJ1-3, the full variable domain reads EAGVTQSPTHLIKTRGQQATLRCSPISGHTSVYWYQQALGLGLQFLLWYDEGEERNRGNFPPRFSGRQFPNYSSELNVNALELEDSALYLCASSLVLGHAGNTIYFGEGSWLTVV.

The rearrangement joins TRBV14 to TRBJ1-2, with D tentatively TRBD1 (5 bases). The V gene lost 4 bases and the J gene lost 0 bases, with 9 bases spanning the gap. CDR1 SGHDN and CDR2 FVKESK come from the germline V gene. The CDR3 has 14 amino acids. CDR3 residues: CASSPGGANYGYTF. CDR3 sequence (DNA): TGTGCCAGCAGCCCGGGGGGAGCTAACTATGGCTACACCTTC.

This chain links TRBV5-1 with TRBJ2-5; D is ambiguous. With the DNA end fitting TRBJ2-7 better, the J assignment may be wrong. The germline CDR1 and CDR2 sequences are SGHRS and YFSETQ. The CDR3 has 14 amino acids. The CDR3 nucleotides are TGCGCCAGCAGCTTTCTTTCTGAAAACTACGAGCAGTACTTC. Protein: CASSFLSENYEQYF.

For the CDR3, the DNA is TGTGCCAGCAGTTATACGGCCAAAGGGGCCAATGAGCAGTTCTTC. The encoded protein is CASSYTAKGANEQFF. The gene calls are TRBV6-6 and TRBJ2-1; the D gene is possibly TRBD1 (5 bases). The V gene's germline CDR1 is MNHNY and CDR2 SVGAGI (reference sequence). The CDR3 length is 15 residues. V lost 3 bases and J 6 bases, leaving 15 bases between the germline ends.

V usage is TRBV6-6 and J usage is TRBJ1-2, with D maybe TRBD1 (5 bases). Trimming removed 6 bases at V and 1 base at J, with 12 bases between. Germline V lookup: CDR1 MNHNY, CDR2 SVGAGI (reference sequence). CDR3 length: 14 residues. This CDR3 reads CASSGGELNYGYTF. As DNA, the CDR3 is TGTGCCAGCAGCGGGGGGGAACTTAACTATGGCTACACCTTC.

This clone turned up a few times. The chain links TRBV19 to TRBJ2-1; 14 nucleotides align to TRBD2. J lost 3 bases, V lost 6 bases, and 7 bases had no gene match. CDR1 LNHDA and CDR2 SQIVND come from the germline V gene (reference sequence). CDR3 length: 17 amino acids. CDR3 protein: CASSPWTSGGLYNEQFF. The CDR3 DNA sequence: TGTGCCAGTAGCCCCTGGACTAGCGGGGGGCTCTACAATGAGCAGTTCTTC.

This chain joins TRBV2 and TRBJ2-1; D is perhaps TRBD2 (5 bases). CDR1 and CDR2 from the germline V gene are SNHLY and FYNNEI. This CDR3 spans 12 amino acids. Trimming removed 6 bases at V and 9 bases at J, with 12 bases between. The CDR3 DNA sequence: TGTGCCAGCAGGAGGGATGGGAGTGAGCAGTTCTTC. Residues: CASRRDGSEQFF. Combining the CDR3 with reference TRBV2 and TRBJ2-1 gives the whole variable domain EPEVTQTPSHQVTQMGQEVILRCVPISNHLYFYWYRQILGQKVEFLVSFYNNEISEKSEIFDDQFSVERPDGSNFTLKIRSTKLEDSAMYFCASRRDGSEQFFGPGTRLTVL.

This clone was detected only a few times. The V and J genes are TRBV6-1 and TRBJ1-3; unclear D gene. This CDR3 has 15 residues. Trimming left V 0 bases short and J 1 base short, with 7 bases between. Germline assignment: CDR1 MNHNS and CDR2 SASEGT. This chain's CDR3 is CASSEASGSGNTIYF. CDR3 sequence (DNA): TGTGCCAGCAGTGAAGCGTCAGGTTCTGGAAACACCATATATTTT.

This clone was seen a few times. The rearrangement links TRBV10-1 to TRBJ2-7, with 8 bases identical to TRBD1. CDR1 is WNHNN and CDR2 is SYGVQD in the germline V gene (reference sequence). V was pared by 7 bases and J by 5 bases, with 7 bases of the junction left unmatched. The CDR3 extends over 13 amino acids. The CDR3 region has the DNA TGCGCCAGCACCTTTGACAGGGGTGACGAGCAGTACTTC. The encoded protein is CASTFDRGDEQYF.

This chain links TRBV19 with TRBJ2-1; weak D call: TRBD2 (6 bases). Trimming removed 0 bases from V and 5 bases from J, with 23 bases in between. The CDR3 totals 19 residues. CDR1 and CDR2 from the germline V gene are LNHDA and SQIVND (reference sequence). The CDR3 loop reads CASSIDAQGFGGTHNEQFF. The CDR3 coding sequence is TGTGCCAGTAGTATAGATGCCCAGGGTTTTGGCGGGACCCACAATGAGCAGTTCTTC. Full variable domain (missing parts from reference TRBV19 and TRBJ2-1): DGGITQSPKYLFRKEGQNVTLSCEQNLNHDAMYWYRQDPGQGLRLIYYSQIVNDFQKGDIAEGYSVSREKKESFPLTVTSAQKNPTAFYLCASSIDAQGFGGTHNEQFFGPGTRLTVL.